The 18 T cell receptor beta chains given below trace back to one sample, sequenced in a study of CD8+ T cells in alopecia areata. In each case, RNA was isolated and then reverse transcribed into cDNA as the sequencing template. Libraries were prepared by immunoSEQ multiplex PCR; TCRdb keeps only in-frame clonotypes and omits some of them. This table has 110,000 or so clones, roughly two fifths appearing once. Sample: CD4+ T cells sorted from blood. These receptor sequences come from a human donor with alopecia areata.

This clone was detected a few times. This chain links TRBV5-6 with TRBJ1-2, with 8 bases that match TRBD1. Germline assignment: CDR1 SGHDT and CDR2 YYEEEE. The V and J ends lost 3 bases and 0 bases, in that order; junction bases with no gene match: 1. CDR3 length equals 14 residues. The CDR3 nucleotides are TGTGCCAGCAGCTCGGGACAGGCTAACTATGGCTACACCTTC. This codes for CASSSGQANYGYTF. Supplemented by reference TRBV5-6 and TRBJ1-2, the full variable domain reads DAGVTQSPTHLIKTRGQQVTLRCSPKSGHDTVSWYQQALGQGPQFIFQYYEEEERQRGNFPDRFSGHQFPNYSSELNVNALLLGDSALYLCASSSGQANYGYTFGSGTRLTVV.

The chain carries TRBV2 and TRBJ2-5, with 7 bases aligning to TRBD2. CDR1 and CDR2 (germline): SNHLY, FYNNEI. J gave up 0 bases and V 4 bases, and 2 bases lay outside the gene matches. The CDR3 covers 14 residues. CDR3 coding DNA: TGTGCCAGCAGTGGGCTAGCGGACCAAGAGACCCAGTACTTC. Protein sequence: CASSGLADQETQYF.

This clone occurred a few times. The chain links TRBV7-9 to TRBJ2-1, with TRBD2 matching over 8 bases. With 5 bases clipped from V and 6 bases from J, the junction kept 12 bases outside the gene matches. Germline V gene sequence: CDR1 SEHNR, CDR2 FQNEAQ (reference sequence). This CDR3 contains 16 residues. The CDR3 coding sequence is TGTGCCAGCAGCCCAAGAGGAATAGCGGGGAGCAATGAGCAGTTCTTC. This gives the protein CASSPRGIAGSNEQFF. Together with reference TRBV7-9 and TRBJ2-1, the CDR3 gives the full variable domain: DTGVSQNPRHKITKRGQNVTFRCDPISEHNRLYWYRQTLGQGPEFLTYFQNEAQLEKSRLLSDRFSAERPKGSFSTLEIQRTEQGDSAMYLCASSPRGIAGSNEQFFGPGTRLTVL.

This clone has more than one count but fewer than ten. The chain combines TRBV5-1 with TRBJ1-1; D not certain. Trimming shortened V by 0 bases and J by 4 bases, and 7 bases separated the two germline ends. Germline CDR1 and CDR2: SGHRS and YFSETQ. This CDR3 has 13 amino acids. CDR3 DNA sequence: TGCGCCAGCAGCTTGGTAGGGAGCACTGAAGCTTTCTTT. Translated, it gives CASSLVGSTEAFF.

CDR3 bases: TGCGCCAGCAGACCGACTGGCTACAATGAGCAGTTCTTC. Translated, it gives CASRPTGYNEQFF. V usage is TRBV5-1 and J usage is TRBJ2-1, with D unclear. Germline assignment: CDR1 SGHRS and CDR2 YFSETQ. The CDR3 runs to 13 residues. Trimming took 5 bases from V and 3 from J, leaving 9 bases between them.

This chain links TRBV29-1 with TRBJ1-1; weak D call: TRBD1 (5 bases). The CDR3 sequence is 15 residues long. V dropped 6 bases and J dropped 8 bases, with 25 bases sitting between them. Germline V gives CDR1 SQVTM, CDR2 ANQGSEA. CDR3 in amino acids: CSVGVAGQKPREAFF. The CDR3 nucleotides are TGCAGCGTAGGGGTTGCAGGGCAGAAACCCCGAGAAGCTTTCTTT.

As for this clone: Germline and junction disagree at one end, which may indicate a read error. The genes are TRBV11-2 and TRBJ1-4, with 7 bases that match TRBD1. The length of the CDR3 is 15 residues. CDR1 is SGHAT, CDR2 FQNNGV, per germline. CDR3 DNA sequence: TGTGCCAGCAGCCTCCGACAGGGATTTAATGAGAAACTGTTTTTT. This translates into CASSLRQGFNEKLFF.

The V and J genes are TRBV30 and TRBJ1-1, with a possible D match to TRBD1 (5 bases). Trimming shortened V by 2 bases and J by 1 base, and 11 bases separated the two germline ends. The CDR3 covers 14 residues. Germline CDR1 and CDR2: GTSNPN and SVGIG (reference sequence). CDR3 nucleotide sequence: TGTGCCTGGAGTCGCTGGACACCGAACACTGAAGCTTTCTTT. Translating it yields CAWSRWTPNTEAFF.

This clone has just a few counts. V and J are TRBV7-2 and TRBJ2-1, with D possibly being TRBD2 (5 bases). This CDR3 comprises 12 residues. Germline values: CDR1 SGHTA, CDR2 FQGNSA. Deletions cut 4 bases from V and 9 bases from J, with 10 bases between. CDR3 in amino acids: CASSSSRAEQFF. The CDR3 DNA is TGTGCCAGCAGCTCTTCGCGGGCTGAGCAGTTCTTC.

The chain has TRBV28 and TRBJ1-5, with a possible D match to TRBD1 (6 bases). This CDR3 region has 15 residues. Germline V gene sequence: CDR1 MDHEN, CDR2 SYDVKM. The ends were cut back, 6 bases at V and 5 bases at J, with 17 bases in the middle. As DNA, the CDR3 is TGTGCCAGCAGAACCGGGACACTAAAATATCAGCCCCAGCATTTT. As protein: CASRTGTLKYQPQHF. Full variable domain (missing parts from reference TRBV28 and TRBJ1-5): DVKVTQSSRYLVKRTGEKVFLECVQDMDHENMFWYRQDPGLGLRLIYFSYDVKMKEKGDIPEGYSVSREKKERFSLILESASTNQTSMYLCASRTGTLKYQPQHFGDGTRLSIL.

CDR3: CASSQGDGNYGYTF. CDR3 DNA sequence: TGTGCCAGCAGCCAAGGAGACGGGAACTATGGCTACACCTTC. The chain is built from TRBV4-2 and TRBJ1-2, with D uncertain. Trimming left V 1 base short and J 2 bases short, with 8 bases between. The CDR3 runs to 14 residues. The germline gives CDR1 LGHNA, CDR2 YNFKEQ.

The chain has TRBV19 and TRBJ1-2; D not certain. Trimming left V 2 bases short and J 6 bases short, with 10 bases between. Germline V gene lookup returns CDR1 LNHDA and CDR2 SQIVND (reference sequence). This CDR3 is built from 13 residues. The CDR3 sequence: CASSINPADGYTF. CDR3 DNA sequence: TGTGCCAGTAGTATAAACCCGGCCGATGGCTACACCTTC. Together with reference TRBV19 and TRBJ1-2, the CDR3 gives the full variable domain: DGGITQSPKYLFRKEGQNVTLSCEQNLNHDAMYWYRQDPGQGLRLIYYSQIVNDFQKGDIAEGYSVSREKKESFPLTVTSAQKNPTAFYLCASSINPADGYTFGSGTRLTVV.

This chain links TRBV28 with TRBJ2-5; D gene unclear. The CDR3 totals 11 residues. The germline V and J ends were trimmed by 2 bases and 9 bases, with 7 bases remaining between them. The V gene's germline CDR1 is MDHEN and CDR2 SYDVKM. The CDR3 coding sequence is TGTGCCAGCAGTTTAGAGTCGTCCCAGTACTTC. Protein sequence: CASSLESSQYF.

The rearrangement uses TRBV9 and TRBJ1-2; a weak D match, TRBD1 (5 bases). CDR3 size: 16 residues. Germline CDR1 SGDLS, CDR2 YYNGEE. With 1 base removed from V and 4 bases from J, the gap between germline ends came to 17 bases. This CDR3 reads CASSVPPGGVGYGYTF. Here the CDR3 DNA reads TGTGCCAGCAGCGTACCTCCGGGGGGGGTGGGCTATGGCTACACCTTC.

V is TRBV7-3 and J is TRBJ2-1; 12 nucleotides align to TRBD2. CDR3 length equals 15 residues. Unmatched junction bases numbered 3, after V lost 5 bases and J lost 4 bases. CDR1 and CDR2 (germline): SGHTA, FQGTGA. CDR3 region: CASSRTSGIYNEQFF. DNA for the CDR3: TGTGCCAGCAGCCGGACTAGCGGGATTTACAATGAGCAGTTCTTC.

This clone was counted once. The CDR3 bases are TGTGCCAGCAGCCCCGGGACTAGCCCCTTCACAGATACGCAGTATTTT. Protein: CASSPGTSPFTDTQYF. The rearrangement joins TRBV9 to TRBJ2-3; 9 nucleotides match TRBD2. Germline assignment: CDR1 SGDLS and CDR2 YYNGEE. The CDR3 spans 16 residues. After removal of 4 bases from V and 2 bases from J, the junction contained 8 bases not matched to a gene.

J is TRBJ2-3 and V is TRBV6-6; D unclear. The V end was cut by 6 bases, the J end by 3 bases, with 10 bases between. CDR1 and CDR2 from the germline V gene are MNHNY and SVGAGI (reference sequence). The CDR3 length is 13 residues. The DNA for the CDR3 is TGTGCCAGCAGACCGGCCCTTACAGATACGCAGTATTTT. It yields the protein CASRPALTDTQYF.

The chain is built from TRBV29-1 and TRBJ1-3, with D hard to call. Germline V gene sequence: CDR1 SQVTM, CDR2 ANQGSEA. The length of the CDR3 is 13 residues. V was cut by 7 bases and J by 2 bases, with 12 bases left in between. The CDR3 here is CSASSQAGNTIYF. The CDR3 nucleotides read TGCAGCGCCTCAAGTCAAGCTGGAAACACCATATATTTT. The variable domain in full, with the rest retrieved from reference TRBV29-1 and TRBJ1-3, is SAVISQKPSRDICQRGTSLTIQCQVDSQVTMMFWYRQQPGQSLTLIATANQGSEATYESGFVIDKFPISRPNLTFSTLTVSNMSPEDSSIYLCSASSQAGNTIYFGEGSWLTVV.